These 2 T cell receptor beta chains were sequenced from one sample in a study of cytomegalovirus exposure and HLA in healthy donors. PCR used 60 Vbeta primers and 13 Jbeta primers. Data came from immunoSEQ multiplex PCR; TCRdb stores just in-frame clones and leaves some out. Found here are about 160,000 clones, 65% to 80% of them singletons; the top ten hold 3%. Sequenced material: PBMCs. Receptor source: a woman aged 45-60 years in good health and CMV-seropositive.

V usage is TRBV10-2 and J usage is TRBJ1-1; D is undetermined. Germline values: CDR1 WSHSY, CDR2 SAAADI. V was clipped by 3 bases and J by 1 base, with 18 bases between them. The CDR3 loop spans 17 amino acids. Here the CDR3 reads CASSEGGRGTKNTEAFF. The CDR3 DNA reads as TGCGCCAGCAGTGAAGGCGGACGGGGAACGAAGAACACTGAAGCTTTCTTT.

This chain connects TRBV9 to TRBJ1-1, with D tentatively TRBD1 (5 bases). CDR3 length: 15 residues. The germline CDR1 and CDR2 sequences are SGDLS and YYNGEE. Deletions cut 2 bases from V and 1 base from J, with 12 bases between. The CDR3 loop is CASSVHPTGNTEAFF. CDR3 sequence (DNA): TGTGCCAGCAGCGTGCACCCCACAGGGAACACTGAAGCTTTCTTT.